These 29 T cell receptor beta chains originate from one sample sequenced in a study of response to subunit inactivated influenza vaccine. Via MiXCR, TCRdb re-called the RT-PCR reads, giving one row per CDR3 protein. The sample records approximately 700,000 distinct CDR3 sequences, 15% to 18% being singletons. This material consisted of PBMCs from blood, taken 11 to 12 days after vaccination. These receptors came from a man in his fifties or sixties who received an inactivated influenza vaccine.

This chain joins TRBV11-2 and TRBJ2-3; 12 bases are a match to TRBD1. Per the germline V gene, CDR1 is SGHAT and CDR2 is FQNNGV. The CDR3 runs 16 residues. With 5 bases clipped from V and 1 base from J, the junction kept 4 bases outside the gene matches. The CDR3: CASSLGDRGRTDTQYF. CDR3 coding DNA: TGTGCCAGCAGCCTGGGGGACAGGGGGCGCACAGATACGCAGTATTTT.

There are many counts of this clonotype. The chain recombines TRBV5-1 with TRBJ2-7; D is ambiguous. Germline CDR1 SGHRS, CDR2 YFSETQ. This CDR3 has 13 amino acids. V lost 0 bases, J lost 3 bases, and 7 bases lay in between. CDR3 in amino acids: CASSLDTNYEQYF. The DNA of the CDR3 is TGCGCCAGCAGCTTGGACACCAACTACGAGCAGTACTTC. Full variable domain (remainder filled in from reference TRBV5-1 and TRBJ2-7): KAGVTQTPRYLIKTRGQQVTLSCSPISGHRSVSWYQQTPGQGLQFLFEYFSETQRNKGNFPGRFSGRQFSNSRSEMNVSTLELGDSALYLCASSLDTNYEQYFGPGTRLTVT.

This clonotype was seen more than once but under ten times. The chain carries TRBV12-3 or TRBV12-4 and TRBJ2-2; D perhaps matches TRBD2 (7 bases). The V end was cut by 3 bases, the J end by 5 bases, with 16 bases between. The CDR3 contains 16 residues. CDR3 in amino acids: CASSFVRGARTGELFF. The CDR3 bases are TGTGCCAGCAGTTTTGTTCGGGGGGCTCGGACCGGGGAGCTGTTTTTT.

CDR3 amino acids: CASSSTGGPGELFF. CDR3 nucleotides: TGTGCCAGCAGTTCCACAGGGGGGCCCGGGGAGCTGTTTTTT. V gene TRBV6-5 combines with J gene TRBJ2-2; TRBD1 matches at 8 bases. Germline assignment: CDR1 MNHEY and CDR2 SVGAGI. The trim removed 4 bases at V and 6 bases at J, leaving 4 bases unmatched. The CDR3 is 14 amino acids.

This clonotype was seen at least ten times. J is TRBJ2-2 and V is TRBV5-1; tentatively, D is TRBD1 or TRBD2 (5 bases each). Per germline, CDR1 SGHRS and CDR2 YFSETQ. The CDR3 is 15 residues long. The V gene lost 4 bases and the J gene lost 0 bases, with 10 bases spanning the gap. CDR3 residues: CASSVGTANTGELFF. The CDR3 nucleotides read TGCGCCAGCAGCGTTGGGACGGCGAACACCGGGGAGCTGTTTTTT.

Ten or more counts support this clonotype. The rearrangement uses TRBV12-3 or TRBV12-4 and TRBJ2-1, with 7 bases identical to TRBD1. The junction had 3 bases not matched to a gene; V was cut back by 3 bases and J by 4 bases. This CDR3 is built from 14 residues. CDR3 residues: CASSLGTVYNEQFF. CDR3 DNA: TGTGCCAGCAGTTTGGGGACAGTATACAATGAGCAGTTCTTC.

The chain combines TRBV7-2 with TRBJ2-3, with TRBD1 matching 9 bases. Germline V CDR1 and CDR2: SGHTA, FQGNSA. This CDR3 is built from 15 residues. After removal of 6 bases from V and 6 bases from J, the junction contained 10 bases not matched to a gene. The CDR3 protein is CASSILQGARDTQYF. The CDR3 DNA sequence: TGTGCCAGCAGTATTCTACAGGGGGCACGGGATACGCAGTATTTT.

The J gene is TRBJ2-7, the V gene TRBV20-1; the D gene could be TRBD1 or TRBD2 (5 bases each). V lost 0 bases to trimming and J lost 4 bases, with 10 bases between them. The germline CDR1 and CDR2 sequences are DFQATT and SNEGSKA (reference sequence). The CDR3 loop spans 13 amino acids. CDR3 loop: CSARDGGRYEQYF. CDR3 sequence (DNA): TGCAGTGCTAGAGATGGGGGACGGTACGAGCAGTACTTC.

Worth noting for this clonotype: At one boundary the junction diverges from the germline segment, which might be a read error. V gene TRBV13 combines with J gene TRBJ1-5; D is unresolved. Germline V gene data show CDR1 as PRHDT and CDR2 as FYEKMQ (reference sequence). This CDR3 is 13 amino acids long. CDR3 sequence (DNA): TGTGACAGCAGCTTAGATACAAACCAGCCCCAGCATTTT. Protein product: CDSSLDTNQPQHF.

This clonotype was detected ten times or more. The chain has TRBV20-1 and TRBJ2-5; no firm D call. The CDR3 has 12 residues. Germline assignment: CDR1 DFQATT and CDR2 SNEGSKA (reference sequence). Trimming left V 7 bases short and J 2 bases short, with 11 bases between. The CDR3 region has the DNA TGCAGTGTGGGTCCTACACAAGAGACCCAGTACTTC. Its protein is CSVGPTQETQYF.

The table lists this clonotype with a few counts. The CDR3 bases are TGTGCCAGCAGCTTAAATTCCCGTCTGGCCGGGGAGCTGTTTTTT. Protein: CASSLNSRLAGELFF. The rearrangement joins TRBV7-2 to TRBJ2-2; D not certain. The CDR3 extends over 15 amino acids. Per the germline V gene, CDR1 is SGHTA and CDR2 is FQGNSA. V lost 2 bases and J lost 6, with 13 bases in between.

This clonotype was picked up a small number of times. The chain links TRBV5-5 to TRBJ1-6, with 11 positions matching TRBD1. V was clipped by 3 bases and J by 10 bases; unmatched bases: 3. CDR3 length: 14 amino acids. Germline CDR1 is SGHKS and CDR2 is YYEKEE (reference sequence). The CDR3 DNA reads TGTGCCAGCAGCTGGGGGACAGGGGGGTCACCCCTCCACTTT. This sequence encodes CASSWGTGGSPLHF.

The count of this clonotype is one. The chain carries TRBV4-1 and TRBJ2-6; D perhaps matches TRBD2 (5 bases). The CDR3 is made up of 16 amino acids. Germline values: CDR1 MGHRA, CDR2 YSYEKL. V was shortened by 2 bases and J by 0 bases, with 8 bases between the two germline ends. In DNA, the CDR3 is TGCGCCAGCAGCCAAAGTCGGGGCTCTGGGGCCAACGTCCTGACTTTC. This sequence encodes CASSQSRGSGANVLTF.

The chain joins TRBV28 to TRBJ2-4; 8 nucleotides agree with TRBD2. The V gene end was trimmed by 5 bases and the J gene end by 2 bases; junction bases not matched to a gene: 5. This CDR3 comprises 15 residues. Germline CDR1 reads MDHEN; CDR2 reads SYDVKM. For the CDR3, the DNA is TGTGCCAGCAGTCAGCGGGAGTGGCCCAAAAACATTCAGTACTTC. Translating gives CASSQREWPKNIQYF.

This clonotype was seen repeatedly, ten times or more. The chain couples TRBV3-1 to TRBJ2-3; D unclear. This CDR3 region has 11 residues. V was trimmed by 3 bases and J by 2 bases, leaving 0 bases between them. Germline V gives CDR1 LGHDT, CDR2 YNNKEL (reference sequence). The CDR3 bases are TGTGCCAGCAGCCACACAGATACGCAGTATTTT. It translates to CASSHTDTQYF.

The chain carries TRBV6-5 and TRBJ2-7; TRBD1 matches at 8 bases. Germline V gene sequence: CDR1 MNHEY, CDR2 SVGAGI. The CDR3 covers 14 residues. J gave up 3 bases and V 4 bases, and 5 bases lay outside the gene matches. CDR3 in DNA: TGTGCCAGCAGTTCACAGGGGGGAGGCTACGAGCAGTACTTC. This sequence encodes CASSSQGGGYEQYF.

This clonotype was seen only a few times. The V call is TRBV6-5, the J call TRBJ1-4; 8 nucleotides line up with TRBD1. The CDR3 consists of 16 residues. Unmatched junction bases numbered 10, after V lost 4 bases and J lost 6 bases. The V gene's germline CDR1 is MNHEY and CDR2 SVGAGI. The CDR3 protein is CASSLGSPGGYEKLFF. The CDR3 coding sequence is TGTGCCAGCAGTTTGGGATCGCCAGGGGGCTATGAAAAACTGTTTTTT.

The gene calls are TRBV20-1 and TRBJ2-5, with D maybe TRBD1 (6 bases). The CDR3 has 12 amino acids. Between the trimmed V and J ends, which lost 8 bases and 5 bases, there was a span of 15 bases. Germline V lookup: CDR1 DFQATT, CDR2 SNEGSKA (reference sequence). DNA for the CDR3: TGCAGTACTCACAGGGTCAGCGAGACCCAGTACTTC. It yields the protein CSTHRVSETQYF.

The V gene is TRBV28, the J gene TRBJ2-3, with TRBD1 matching 7 bases. This CDR3 is 15 amino acids long. With V trimmed by 3 bases and J by 2 bases, 5 bases remained unmatched. CDR1 is MDHEN, CDR2 SYDVKM, per germline. Written as DNA, the CDR3 is TGTGCCAGCAGTTTCAGAGGGGGCCTCACAGATACGCAGTATTTT. Encoded protein: CASSFRGGLTDTQYF.

As for this clonotype: A read error may be the cause here, since a much bigger clone is one base away. The V and J genes are TRBV12-3 or TRBV12-4 and TRBJ1-6, with TRBD1 as a possible D gene (6 bases). The CDR3 covers 14 residues. V lost 5 bases to trimming and J lost 9 bases, with 14 bases between them. CDR3 protein: CASSTEQGSSPLHF. The CDR3 DNA is TGTGCCAGCAGTACCGAACAGGGATCTTCACCCCTCCACTTT.

This clonotype turned up a few times. J is TRBJ2-1 and V is TRBV7-6; a possible D gene is TRBD2 (5 bases). The V and J ends lost 1 base and 0 bases respectively, with 16 bases between them. The CDR3 has 18 residues. Germline V gene lookup returns CDR1 SGHVS and CDR2 FNYEAQ. CDR3 nucleotides: TGTGCCAGCAGCTTAGTTGCTGACACGGGGAGCTCCTACAATGAGCAGTTCTTC. It codes for CASSLVADTGSSYNEQFF.

This clonotype was seen a handful of times. CDR3 nucleotide sequence: TGCAGTGCAGTAGGACAGGGATCTAGCACAGATACGCAGTATTTT. Amino acids: CSAVGQGSSTDTQYF. The rearrangement joins TRBV20-1 to TRBJ2-3; 8 bases line up with TRBD1. V lost 6 bases to trimming and J lost 0 bases; unmatched junction nucleotides: 8. The CDR3 has 15 amino acids. CDR1 DFQATT and CDR2 SNEGSKA come from the germline V gene (reference sequence).

V usage is TRBV6-5 and J usage is TRBJ1-2, with 9 bases matching TRBD1. The CDR3 length is 15 residues. Germline values: CDR1 MNHEY, CDR2 SVGAGI. After removal of 0 bases from V and 8 bases from J, the junction contained 7 bases not matched to a gene. The CDR3 region has the DNA TGTGCCAGCAGTTACTCGTCACAGGGGGCGTTCGGCTACACCTTC. Translating it yields CASSYSSQGAFGYTF.

The gene calls are TRBV28 and TRBJ2-1; D is possibly TRBD1 (6 bases). V gave up 5 bases and J gave up 4 bases, with 18 bases separating them. Germline lookup yields CDR1 MDHEN and CDR2 SYDVKM. The CDR3 spans 16 residues. CDR3 amino acids: CASSPQGASGYNEQFF. Written as DNA, the CDR3 is TGTGCCAGCAGTCCACAGGGAGCCTCGGGGTACAATGAGCAGTTCTTC.

The chain joins TRBV5-5 to TRBJ1-2; D uncertain. V was cut by 0 bases and J by 3 bases, with 6 bases left in between. CDR3 size: 13 residues. Germline V gene lookup returns CDR1 SGHKS and CDR2 YYEKEE (reference sequence). CDR3 sequence (DNA): TGTGCCAGCAGCTTGGACACGTACTATGGCTACACCTTC. Translating gives CASSLDTYYGYTF.

The chain uses TRBV29-1 and TRBJ2-1; D unclear. Trimming removed 7 bases from V and 6 bases from J, with 16 bases in between. From germline, CDR1 is SQVTM and CDR2 ANQGSEA. The CDR3 has 13 residues. CDR3 region: CSATGVALNEQFF. CDR3 DNA: TGCAGCGCCACGGGCGTCGCCCTCAATGAGCAGTTCTTC.

Ten or more counts support this clonotype. CDR3 region: CASSLAGLAVKSDTQYF. The CDR3 DNA is TGCGCCAGCAGCTTGGCCGGCCTAGCAGTCAAGTCAGATACGCAGTATTTT. The chain joins TRBV5-1 to TRBJ2-3; D perhaps matches TRBD2 (5 bases). The CDR3 is 17 amino acids. With 0 bases removed from V and 4 bases from J, the gap between germline ends came to 18 bases. The V gene's germline CDR1 is SGHRS and CDR2 YFSETQ.

Only a few counts were recorded for this clonotype. V and J are TRBV29-1 and TRBJ1-4, with D possibly being TRBD1 (6 bases). CDR1 is SQVTM and CDR2 is ANQGSEA in the germline V gene. V lost 7 bases and J 8 bases, leaving 14 bases between the germline ends. The CDR3 consists of 12 residues. CDR3 sequence (DNA): TGCAGCGAAAAGGACAGCTCAGAAAAACTGTTTTTT. Its translation is CSEKDSSEKLFF. The full variable domain, rest sourced from reference TRBV29-1 and TRBJ1-4, is SAVISQKPSRDICQRGTSLTIQCQVDSQVTMMFWYRQQPGQSLTLIATANQGSEATYESGFVIDKFPISRPNLTFSTLTVSNMSPEDSSIYLCSEKDSSEKLFFGSGTQLSVL.

In this sample, this clonotype turned up a few times. The CDR3 region is CSARSGGQYQETQYF. The CDR3 DNA sequence: TGCAGTGCTAGATCCGGGGGACAGTACCAAGAGACCCAGTACTTC. The V gene is TRBV20-1, the J gene TRBJ2-5, with D possibly being TRBD1 (7 bases). V lost 2 bases and J 0 bases, leaving 13 bases between the germline ends. The CDR3 covers 15 residues. The germline V gene has CDR1 DFQATT and CDR2 SNEGSKA (reference sequence).